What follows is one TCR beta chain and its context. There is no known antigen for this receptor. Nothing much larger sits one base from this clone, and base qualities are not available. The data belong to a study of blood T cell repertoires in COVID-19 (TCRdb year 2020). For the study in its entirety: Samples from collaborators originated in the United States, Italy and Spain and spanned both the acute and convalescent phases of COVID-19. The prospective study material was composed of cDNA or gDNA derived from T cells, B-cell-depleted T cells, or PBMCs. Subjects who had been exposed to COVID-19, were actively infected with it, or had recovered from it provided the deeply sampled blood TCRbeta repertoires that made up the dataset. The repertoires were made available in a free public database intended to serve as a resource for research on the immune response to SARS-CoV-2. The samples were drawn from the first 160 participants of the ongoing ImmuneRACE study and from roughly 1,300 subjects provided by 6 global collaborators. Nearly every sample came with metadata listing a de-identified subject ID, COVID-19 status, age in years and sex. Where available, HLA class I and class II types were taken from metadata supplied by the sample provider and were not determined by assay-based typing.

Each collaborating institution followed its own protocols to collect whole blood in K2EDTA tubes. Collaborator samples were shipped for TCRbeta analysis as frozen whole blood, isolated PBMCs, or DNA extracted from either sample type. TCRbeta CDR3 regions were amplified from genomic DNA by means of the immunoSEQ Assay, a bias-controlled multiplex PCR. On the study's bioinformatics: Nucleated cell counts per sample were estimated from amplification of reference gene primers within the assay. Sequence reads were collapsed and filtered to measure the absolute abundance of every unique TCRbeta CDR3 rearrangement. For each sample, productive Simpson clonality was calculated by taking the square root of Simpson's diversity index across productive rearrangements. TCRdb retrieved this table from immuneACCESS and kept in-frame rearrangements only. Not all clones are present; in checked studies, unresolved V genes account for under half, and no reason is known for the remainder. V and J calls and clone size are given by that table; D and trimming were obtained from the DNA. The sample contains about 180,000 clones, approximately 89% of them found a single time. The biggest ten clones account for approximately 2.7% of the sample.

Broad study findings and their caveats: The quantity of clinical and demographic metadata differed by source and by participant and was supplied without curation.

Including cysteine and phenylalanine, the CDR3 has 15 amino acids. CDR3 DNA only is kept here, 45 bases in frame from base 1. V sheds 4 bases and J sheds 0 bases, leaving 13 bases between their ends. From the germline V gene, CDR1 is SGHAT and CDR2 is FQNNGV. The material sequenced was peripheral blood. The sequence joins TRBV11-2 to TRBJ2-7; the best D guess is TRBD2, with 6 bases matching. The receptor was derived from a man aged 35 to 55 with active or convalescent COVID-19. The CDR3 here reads CASSWNAGSSYEQYF. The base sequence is TGTGCCAGCAGCTGGAATGCGGGATCCTCCTACGAGCAGTACTTC. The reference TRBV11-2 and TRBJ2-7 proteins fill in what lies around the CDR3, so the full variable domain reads EAGVAQSPRYKIIEKRQSVAFWCNPISGHATLYWYQQILGQGPKLLIQFQNNGVVDDSQLPKDRFSAERLKGVDSTLKIQPAKLEDSAVYLCASSWNAGSSYEQYFGPGTRLTVT.